This entry concerns a single T cell receptor (beta chain). The CDR3 has 13 residues. V lost 7 bases and J lost 4; bases outside the gene matches: 7. CDR1 and CDR2 (germline): LGHNT, FRNRAP. The data were taken from a study of beta chain features in type 1 diabetes. Overall study context: Taken together, all samples contributed 107,917,701 examined sorted cells.

Blood was drawn once from each donor into heparinised tubes. The draws averaged around 110 mL. Sorted CD4+ subsets: naive, central memory, regulatory, stem cell-like memory (CD45RO/CCR7/CD25/CD127/CD95/CD27 panel). Investigators reverse transcribed all isolated RNA, so they sequenced expressed TCRB transcripts. Repertoires were generated with immunoSEQ multiplex PCR, while TCRdb's copy carries only in-frame clones and drops some. The sample records fewer than 550,000 clones, about an eighth being singletons. The chain has TRBV12-5 and TRBJ2-7; 7 nucleotides align to TRBD2. The TCR originated in a woman under 30 in good health. Sequencing used naive CD4+ T cells from blood. The CDR3 sequence is CASAHGRRYEQYF. The CDR3 region has the DNA TGTGCTAGTGCCCACGGGAGGAGGTACGAGCAGTACTTC.